This is a list of T cell receptor beta chains from one sample in a study of cytomegalovirus exposure and HLA in healthy donors. The repertoire was sequenced with immunoSEQ multiplex PCR; TCRdb's copy has only in-frame clones and lacks some. The sample contains about 120,000 clones, approximately 78% of which appear only once. Sample: PBMCs. Every receptor here comes from a young man in good health and CMV-seropositive. The CDR3 runs from the conserved cysteine through the conserved F or W. Where a row states a size, it is once, few, many or the class of an expanded clone; other rows omit it.

J: TRBJ2-5; V: TRBV19; size: NA; CDR3: CASSEQGELETQYF
J: TRBJ1-2; V: TRBV6-1; size: NA; CDR3: CASSETGAYGYTF
J: TRBJ1-2; V: TRBV5-6; size: few; CDR3: CASRPRDRGGYTF
J: TRBJ2-7; V: TRBV5-4; size: NA; CDR3: CASSLRRTGLNEQYF
J: TRBJ2-7; V: TRBV6-1; size: NA; CDR3: CASRRAFYEQYF
J: TRBJ1-1; V: TRBV6-1; size: NA; CDR3: CATNIQGGPEAFF
J: TRBJ2-1; V: TRBV15; size: NA; CDR3: CATSRARGRGNEQFF
J: TRBJ1-1; V: TRBV19; size: NA; CDR3: CASSEDRDAYTEAFF
J: TRBJ2-1; V: TRBV7-9; size: NA; CDR3: CASSFGRYNEQFF
J: TRBJ2-1; V: TRBV5-6; size: few; CDR3: CASSLEVDRDYNEQFF
J: TRBJ2-1; V: TRBV5-4; size: NA; CDR3: CASSSAGGAYNEQFF
J: TRBJ2-1; V: TRBV2; size: NA; CDR3: CASSETGGEQFF
J: TRBJ1-4; V: TRBV2; size: NA; CDR3: CASSVKGGEKLFF
J: TRBJ2-3; V: TRBV11-2; size: few; CDR3: CASSWIAGPTDTQYF
J: TRBJ1-1; V: TRBV6-5; size: NA; CDR3: CASSSSGGGTEAFF
J: TRBJ1-4; V: TRBV9; size: NA; CDR3: CASSVVDRGGGELFF
J: TRBJ2-5; V: TRBV4-2; size: NA; CDR3: CASSRDGGAPETQYF
J: TRBJ2-7; V: TRBV2; size: NA; CDR3: CASSGQGVGEQYF
J: TRBJ1-1; V: TRBV19; size: NA; CDR3: CASSIGMNTEAFF
J: TRBJ1-3; V: TRBV5-1; size: NA; CDR3: CASSLGRANTIYF
J: TRBJ2-5; V: TRBV6-5; size: NA; CDR3: CASSYLGLAETQYF
J: TRBJ1-4; V: TRBV6-1; size: NA; CDR3: CATIGTLNEKLFF
J: TRBJ2-2; V: TRBV9; size: NA; CDR3: CASSVDREWDTGELFF
J: TRBJ2-1; V: TRBV2; size: NA; CDR3: CASSGGVGGGFSYNEQFF
J: TRBJ1-5; V: TRBV6-5; size: NA; CDR3: CASSVTGLDQPQHF
J: TRBJ1-2; V: TRBV7-9; size: NA; CDR3: CASSYGQAPGYTF
J: TRBJ1-5; V: TRBV28; size: NA; CDR3: CASSRDSLGMGQPQHF